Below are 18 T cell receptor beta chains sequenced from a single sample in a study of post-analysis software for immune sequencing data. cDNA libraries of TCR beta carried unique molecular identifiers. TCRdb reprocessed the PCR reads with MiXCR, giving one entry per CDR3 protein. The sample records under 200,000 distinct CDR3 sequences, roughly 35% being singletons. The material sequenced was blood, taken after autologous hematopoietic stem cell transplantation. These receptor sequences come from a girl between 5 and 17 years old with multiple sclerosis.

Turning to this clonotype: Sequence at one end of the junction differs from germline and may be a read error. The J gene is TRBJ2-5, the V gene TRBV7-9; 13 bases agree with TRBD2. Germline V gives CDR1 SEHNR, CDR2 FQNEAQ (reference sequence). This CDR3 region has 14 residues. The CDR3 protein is CAGSSTGTSGDQYF. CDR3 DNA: TGTGCCGGCAGCTCTACCGGGACTAGCGGGGACCAGTACTTC.

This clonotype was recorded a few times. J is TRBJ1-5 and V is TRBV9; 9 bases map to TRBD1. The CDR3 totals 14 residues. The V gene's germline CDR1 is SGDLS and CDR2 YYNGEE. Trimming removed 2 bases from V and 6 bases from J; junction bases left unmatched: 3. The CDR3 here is CASSVGQGSQPQHF. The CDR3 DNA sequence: TGTGCCAGCAGCGTTGGACAGGGGAGTCAGCCCCAGCATTTT.

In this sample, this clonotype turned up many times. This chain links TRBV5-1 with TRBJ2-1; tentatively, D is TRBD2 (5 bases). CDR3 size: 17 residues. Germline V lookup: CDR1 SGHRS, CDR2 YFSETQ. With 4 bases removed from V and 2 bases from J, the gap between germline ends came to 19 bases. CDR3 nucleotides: TGCGCCAGCAGCGCCGCCGGAGGAGGTGGTCCCTACAATGAGCAGTTCTTC. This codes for CASSAAGGGGPYNEQFF.

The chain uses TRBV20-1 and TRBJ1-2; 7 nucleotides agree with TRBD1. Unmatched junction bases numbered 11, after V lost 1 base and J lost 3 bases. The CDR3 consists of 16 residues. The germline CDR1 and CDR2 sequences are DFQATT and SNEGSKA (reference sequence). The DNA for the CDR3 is TGCAGTGCTAGAGCTAGCCGAGCCAGGGGGGACTATGGCTACACCTTC. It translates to CSARASRARGDYGYTF.

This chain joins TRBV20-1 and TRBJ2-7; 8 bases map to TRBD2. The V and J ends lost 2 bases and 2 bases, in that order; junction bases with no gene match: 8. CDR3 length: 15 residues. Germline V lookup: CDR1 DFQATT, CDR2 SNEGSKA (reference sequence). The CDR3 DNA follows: TGCAGTGCTAGAAAGAGCGGGAGCACGACCTACGAGCAGTACTTC. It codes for CSARKSGSTTYEQYF.

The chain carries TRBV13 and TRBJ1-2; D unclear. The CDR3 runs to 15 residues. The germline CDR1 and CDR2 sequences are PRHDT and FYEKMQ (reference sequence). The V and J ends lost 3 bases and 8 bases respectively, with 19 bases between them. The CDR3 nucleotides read TGTGCCAGCAGCTTTGGCAGTGAAGCTGATGGCGGCTACACCTTC. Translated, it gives CASSFGSEADGGYTF.

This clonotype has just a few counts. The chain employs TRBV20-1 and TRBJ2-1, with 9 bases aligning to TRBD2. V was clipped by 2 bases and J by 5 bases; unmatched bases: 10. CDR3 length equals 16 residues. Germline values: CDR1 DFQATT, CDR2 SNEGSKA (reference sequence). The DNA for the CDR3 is TGCAGTGCTAGACGACTAGCGGCGAGGGGCCACAATGAGCAGTTCTTC. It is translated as CSARRLAARGHNEQFF.

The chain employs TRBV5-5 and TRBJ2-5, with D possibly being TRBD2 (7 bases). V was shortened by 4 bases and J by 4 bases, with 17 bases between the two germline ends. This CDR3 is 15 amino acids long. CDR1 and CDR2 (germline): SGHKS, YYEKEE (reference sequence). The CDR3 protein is CASSPGRGIAETQYF. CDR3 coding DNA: TGTGCCAGCAGCCCGGGGAGGGGGATTGCAGAGACCCAGTACTTC.

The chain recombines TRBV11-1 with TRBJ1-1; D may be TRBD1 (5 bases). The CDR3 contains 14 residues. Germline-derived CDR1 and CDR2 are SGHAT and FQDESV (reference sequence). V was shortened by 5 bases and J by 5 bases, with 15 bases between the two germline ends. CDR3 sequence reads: CASSEYRRWTEAFF. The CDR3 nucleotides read TGTGCCAGCAGCGAGTACAGGAGATGGACTGAAGCTTTCTTT.

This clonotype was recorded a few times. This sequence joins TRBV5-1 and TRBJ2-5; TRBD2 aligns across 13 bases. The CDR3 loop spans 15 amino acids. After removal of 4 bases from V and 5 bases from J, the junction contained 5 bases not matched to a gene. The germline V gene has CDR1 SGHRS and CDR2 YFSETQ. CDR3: CASSLGLAGAETQYF. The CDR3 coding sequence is TGCGCCAGCAGCCTAGGACTAGCGGGAGCCGAGACCCAGTACTTC.

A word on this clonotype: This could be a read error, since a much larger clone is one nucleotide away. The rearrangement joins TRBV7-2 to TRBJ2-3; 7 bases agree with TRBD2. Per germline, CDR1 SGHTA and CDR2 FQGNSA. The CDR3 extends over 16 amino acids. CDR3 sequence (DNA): TGTGCCAGCAGCCGTCGAGGGTCTAGCGGCGTCACTACGGAGTATTTT. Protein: CASSRRGSSGVTTEYF.

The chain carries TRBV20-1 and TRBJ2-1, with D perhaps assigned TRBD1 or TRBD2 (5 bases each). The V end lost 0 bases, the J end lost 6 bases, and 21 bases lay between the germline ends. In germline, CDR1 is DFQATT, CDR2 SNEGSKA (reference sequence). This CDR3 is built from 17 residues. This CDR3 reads CSARDRFFGAGCNEQFF. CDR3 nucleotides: TGCAGTGCTAGAGACCGGTTTTTCGGGGCGGGCTGCAATGAGCAGTTCTTC.

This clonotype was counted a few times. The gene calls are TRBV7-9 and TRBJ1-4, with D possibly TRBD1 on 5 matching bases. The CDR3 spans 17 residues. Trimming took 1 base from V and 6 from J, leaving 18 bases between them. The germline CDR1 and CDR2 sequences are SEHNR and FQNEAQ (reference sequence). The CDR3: CASSLEQGSRFDEKLFF. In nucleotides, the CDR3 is TGTGCCAGCAGCTTAGAGCAGGGTTCAAGGTTCGATGAAAAACTGTTTTTT.

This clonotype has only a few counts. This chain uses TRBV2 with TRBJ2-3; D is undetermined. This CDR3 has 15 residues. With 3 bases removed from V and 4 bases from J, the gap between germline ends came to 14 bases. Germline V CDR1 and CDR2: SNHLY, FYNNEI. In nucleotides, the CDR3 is TGTGCCAGCAGTGACGGACGGAGTAGAGCAGATACGCAGTATTTT. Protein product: CASSDGRSRADTQYF.

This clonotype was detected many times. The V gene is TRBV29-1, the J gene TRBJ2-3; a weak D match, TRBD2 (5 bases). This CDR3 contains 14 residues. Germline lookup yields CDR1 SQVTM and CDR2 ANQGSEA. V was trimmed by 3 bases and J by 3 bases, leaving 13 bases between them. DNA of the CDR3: TGCAGCGTTGAGAGCGGCTATGGGACAGATACGCAGTATTTT. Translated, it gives CSVESGYGTDTQYF.

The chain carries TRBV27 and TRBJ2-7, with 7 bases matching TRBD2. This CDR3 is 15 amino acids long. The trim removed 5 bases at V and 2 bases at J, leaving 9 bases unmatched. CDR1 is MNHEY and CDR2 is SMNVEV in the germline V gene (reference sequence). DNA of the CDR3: TGTGCCAGCAGTAACCTCGCTGGACTAGCCTACGAGCAGTACTTC. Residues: CASSNLAGLAYEQYF.

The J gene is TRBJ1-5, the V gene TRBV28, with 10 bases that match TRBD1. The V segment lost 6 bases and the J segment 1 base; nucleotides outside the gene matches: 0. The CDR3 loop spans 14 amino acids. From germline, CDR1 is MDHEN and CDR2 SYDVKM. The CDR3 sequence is CASRGQGSNQPQHF. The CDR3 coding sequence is TGTGCCAGCAGGGGACAGGGGAGCAATCAGCCCCAGCATTTT. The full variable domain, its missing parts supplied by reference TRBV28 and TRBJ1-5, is DVKVTQSSRYLVKRTGEKVFLECVQDMDHENMFWYRQDPGLGLRLIYFSYDVKMKEKGDIPEGYSVSREKKERFSLILESASTNQTSMYLCASRGQGSNQPQHFGDGTRLSIL.

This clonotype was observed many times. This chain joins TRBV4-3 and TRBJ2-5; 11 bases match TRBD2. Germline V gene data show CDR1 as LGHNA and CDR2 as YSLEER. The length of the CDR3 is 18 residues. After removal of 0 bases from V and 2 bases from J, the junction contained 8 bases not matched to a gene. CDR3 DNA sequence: TGCGCCAGCAGCCAAGAACTAGCGGGAGCCGTGGGGCAAGAGACCCAGTACTTC. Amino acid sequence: CASSQELAGAVGQETQYF.